Below are 8 T cell receptor beta chains sequenced from a single sample in a study of identical twins. TCRdb re-called the 5' RACE reads with MiXCR, one entry per CDR3 protein. The sample contains about 890,000 distinct CDR3 sequences, around 12% of which appear only once. The data were also submitted as part of a second study, on yellow fever vaccine responses in identical twins.

The material sequenced was PBMCs. The receptors derive from a woman under 30 in good health.

The gene calls are TRBV18 and TRBJ2-1; no clear D. In germline, CDR1 is KGHSH, CDR2 LQKENI. This CDR3 comprises 16 residues. With 0 bases removed from V and 7 bases from J, the gap between germline ends came to 16 bases. CDR3 DNA: TGTGCCAGCTCACCACCGGAGAATGGTGTAGGGAATGAGCAGTTCTTC. Encoded protein: CASSPPENGVGNEQFF.

This clonotype was seen more than once but under ten times. The genes are TRBV27 and TRBJ2-7, with D perhaps TRBD2 (6 bases). V dropped 2 bases and J dropped 5 bases, with 10 bases sitting between them. The CDR3 contains 13 residues. CDR1 MNHEY and CDR2 SMNVEV come from the germline V gene (reference sequence). CDR3 loop: CASSLGGTHEQYF. The CDR3 bases are TGTGCCAGCAGTTTAGGCGGGACCCACGAGCAGTACTTC.

This clonotype showed up just a few times. The chain links TRBV6-1 to TRBJ2-3; 9 bases map to TRBD1. With V trimmed by 8 bases and J by 3 bases, 12 bases remained unmatched. The germline V gene encodes CDR1 MNHNS and CDR2 SASEGT. The CDR3 totals 16 residues. The CDR3 bases are TGTGCCAGCGAAGCCGTATCTGGACAGGGGACAGATACGCAGTATTTT. It translates to CASEAVSGQGTDTQYF.

The J gene is TRBJ2-7, the V gene TRBV12-3 or TRBV12-4, with 7 bases fitting TRBD1. The length of the CDR3 is 16 residues. V lost 4 bases, J lost 5 bases, and 14 bases stayed unmatched. DNA for the CDR3: TGTGCCAGCAGTTCCCGAGACAGGGCCGGAGCAAACGAGCAGTACTTC. As protein: CASSSRDRAGANEQYF.

The genes are TRBV5-1 and TRBJ2-6; TRBD2 matches 12 bases. With V trimmed by 7 bases and J by 2 bases, 4 bases remained unmatched. CDR1 is SGHRS and CDR2 is YFSETQ in the germline V gene. CDR3 length equals 16 residues. The CDR3 DNA reads TGCGCCAGCCTCCCTAGCGGGGGGGCTGGGGCCAACGTCCTGACTTTC. Its protein product is CASLPSGGAGANVLTF.

This clonotype was picked up a small number of times. The rearrangement links TRBV24-1 to TRBJ2-2; 7 nucleotides align to TRBD1. The germline V gene has CDR1 KGHDR and CDR2 SFDVKD. The CDR3 is 14 amino acids. Losses at the gene ends were 10 bases for V and 4 bases for J; bases not matched to a gene: 8. DNA for the CDR3: TGTGCCACGACAGGGTCTGGCGGCACCGGGGAGCTGTTTTTT. It yields the protein CATTGSGGTGELFF.

Only a few counts were recorded for this clonotype. The V call is TRBV12-3 or TRBV12-4, the J call TRBJ2-5, with 11 bases fitting TRBD2. The ends lost 3 bases at V and 4 bases at J; junction bases unmatched: 4. The CDR3 runs 15 residues. In nucleotides, the CDR3 is TGTGCCAGCAGTTTCTATAGCGGGGGGGGAGAGACCCAGTACTTC. It encodes CASSFYSGGGETQYF.

The rearrangement joins TRBV12-3 or TRBV12-4 to TRBJ1-1, with D unclear. Trimming cost V 6 bases and J 6 bases, with 14 bases left between them. The CDR3 covers 13 residues. Here the CDR3 reads CASSGSRLSEAFF. DNA for the CDR3: TGTGCCAGCAGCGGAAGCCGCCTTTCTGAAGCTTTCTTT.